This T cell receptor (beta chain) was captured by sequencing in a study of human CD4 T cells and Enterobacteriaceae (dated by TCRdb to the early 2020s). Overall study outcomes, separate from this receptor: The reactivity of ex vivo clonotypes was inferred solely by matching the nucleotide sequences of those clonotypes to CFSE-low cultures from the same donors. Compared with specific clonotypes, broadly cross-reactive clonotypes seemed more expanded ex vivo, with 11 of 19 and about 60% of the 34 falling in the top 5%.

Points on this clone: Which antigen it targets is not known. Per-base quality was not reported, and no clone a single base away is much larger than it.

The ex vivo total memory CD4+ samples were sequenced at deep level, which gave a detection sensitivity of one cell in 200,000. The QIAamp DNA Micro Kit was used to extract genomic DNA from cell pellets, and spectrophotometry was used to check the DNA quantity and purity. TCR Vbeta CDR3 regions were amplified with the immunoSEQ multiplex PCR assay. The amplicons were sequenced on the Illumina HiSeq platform. Each retrieved sequence was 87 nucleotides long and included the CDR3 region. The study's own analysis went as follows. Each unique productive TCR Vbeta nucleotide sequence counted as a clonotype and was quantified by productive template frequency from ImmunoSEQ Analyzer V3.0. A threshold set at the top 5th percentile of each frequency-ranked repertoire was used to define expanded clonotypes. Repertoire overlap was computed as Chao-Jaccard with the R package fossil and visualized by nonmetric multidimensional scaling with the R package MASS. The table comes from immuneACCESS by way of TCRdb, which keeps in-frame sequences with V and J called. Part of the clones is missing from these tables; in studies checked, under half for an unresolved V gene and the rest for unknown reasons. V and J calls plus clone size are reproduced from that table; the DNA served to infer D and trimming. In this sample the table shows 25,000 to 30,000 clones, around 80% of which occur a single time. The ten largest clones represent around 1.7% of the sample.

Measured from the cysteine to the phenylalanine, the CDR3 is 13 residues long. Only CDR3 DNA remains: 39 bases, in frame from the first base. The germline V gene encodes CDR1 MNHNS and CDR2 SASEGT. V and J lose 0 bases and 8 bases, and a span of 10 bases separates them. On a FACSAria III, memory CD4+ T cells were FACS-sorted to over 98% purity, defined as all CD4+ cells except CD45RA+CCR7+CD95- naive cells. Blood from healthy donors came from blood donation centers in Switzerland. Total CD4+ T cells and monocytes were enriched by positive selection with CD4 and CD14 magnetic microbeads. Before sorting, CD8+, CD14+, CD16+, CD56+, CD19+ and CD25-bright cells were excluded. In two blood donors, total memory CD4+ T cells were sequenced directly ex vivo to assess in vivo expansion of bacteria-reactive clonotypes. Ficoll-Paque Plus was used to isolate peripheral blood mononuclear cells from donor blood.

This sequence originates from a human donor in good health. The specimen sequenced was memory CD4+ T cells from blood. Reading the label with the study, this specimen's cell subset or site is: total memory CD4 T cells sorted directly ex vivo, unstimulated. The chain uses TRBV6-1 and TRBJ1-1; the D segment cannot be called with confidence. For the CDR3, the sequence is CASSEAQIGEAFF. The base sequence is TGTGCCAGCAGTGAAGCACAGATCGGGGAAGCTTTCTTT.